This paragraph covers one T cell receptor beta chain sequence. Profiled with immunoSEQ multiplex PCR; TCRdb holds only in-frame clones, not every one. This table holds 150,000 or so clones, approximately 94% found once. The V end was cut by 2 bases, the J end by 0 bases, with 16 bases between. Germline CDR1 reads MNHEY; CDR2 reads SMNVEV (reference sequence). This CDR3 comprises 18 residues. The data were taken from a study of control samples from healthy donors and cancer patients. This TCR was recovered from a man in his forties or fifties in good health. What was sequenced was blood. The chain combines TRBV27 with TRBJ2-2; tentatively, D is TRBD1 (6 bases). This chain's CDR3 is CASSLSWQGSPNTGELFF. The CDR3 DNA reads TGTGCCAGCAGTTTAAGCTGGCAGGGGAGCCCGAACACCGGGGAGCTGTTTTTT.